These 24 T cell receptor beta chains came from one sample sequenced in a study of blood T cells in healthy people across ages. Next came a second PCR, run for about 7 to 12 cycles, which used a sample-barcoded 5' primer along with a J-beta primer mix. TCRdb re-analysed the 5' RACE reads in MiXCR, keeping a single row per CDR3 protein. The sample lists roughly 1,300,000 distinct CDR3 sequences, around 59% occurring once. Input material: blood. These receptors were taken from a man aged 18 to 29 in good health.

A single count supports this clonotype. J is TRBJ1-2 and V is TRBV7-9; D perhaps matches TRBD1 (5 bases). Germline lookup yields CDR1 SEHNR and CDR2 FQNEAQ (reference sequence). V was cut by 5 bases and J by 2 bases, with 12 bases left in between. The CDR3 is 14 residues long. CDR3 DNA: TGTGCCAGCAGCATCCAGGGACTGAACTATGGCTACACCTTC. Protein product: CASSIQGLNYGYTF.

This clonotype has only a few counts. The V gene is TRBV25-1, the J gene TRBJ2-2; weak D call: TRBD1 (6 bases). The CDR3 contains 16 residues. From germline, CDR1 is MGHDK and CDR2 SYGVNS. Trimming took 7 bases from V and 0 from J, leaving 15 bases between them. As DNA, the CDR3 is TGTGCCAGCACCGGTACAGGGCCCCCGAACACCGGGGAGCTGTTTTTT. It codes for CASTGTGPPNTGELFF.

The chain's CDR3 is CATSSDPPGQGNYGYTF. The CDR3 nucleotides are TGTGCCACCAGCAGTGACCCACCGGGACAGGGGAACTATGGCTACACCTTC. The chain has TRBV15 and TRBJ1-2; 10 bases are a match to TRBD1. J gave up 2 bases and V 3 bases, and 9 bases lay outside the gene matches. Per the germline V gene, CDR1 is LNHNV and CDR2 is YYDKDF (reference sequence). CDR3 size: 17 residues. Supplemented by reference TRBV15 and TRBJ1-2, the full variable domain reads DAMVIQNPRYQVTQFGKPVTLSCSQTLNHNVMYWYQQKSSQAPKLLFHYYDKDFNNEADTPDNFQSRRPNTSFCFLDIRSPGLGDTAMYLCATSSDPPGQGNYGYTFGSGTRLTVV.

The CDR3 coding sequence is TGTGCCAGCAGCCAACCAGCTTCTCCTGAGACCCAGTACTTC. It encodes CASSQPASPETQYF. The chain has TRBV3-1 and TRBJ2-7; no definite D call. The J call may not be correct, given that the DNA end is closer to TRBJ2-5. Germline-derived CDR1 and CDR2 are LGHDT and YNNKEL (reference sequence). There are 14 residues in the CDR3.

This clonotype was recorded only once. The V gene is TRBV28, the J gene TRBJ1-4, with D uncertain. This CDR3 contains 12 residues. The V gene's germline CDR1 is MDHEN and CDR2 SYDVKM. V was cut by 8 bases and J by 7 bases, with 11 bases left in between. The CDR3 sequence is CASGGRREKLFF. CDR3 bases: TGTGCCAGCGGCGGGCGACGTGAAAAACTGTTTTTT.

The chain is built from TRBV5-1 and TRBJ1-6; 7 bases line up with TRBD1. Germline V gene lookup returns CDR1 SGHRS and CDR2 YFSETQ. The CDR3 contains 15 residues. V was clipped by 7 bases and J by 5 bases; unmatched bases: 9. DNA of the CDR3: TGCGCCAGCGGTGCCGGGACAGCCGATAATTCACCCCTCCACTTT. As protein: CASGAGTADNSPLHF. The full variable domain, completed using reference TRBV5-1 and TRBJ1-6, is KAGVTQTPRYLIKTRGQQVTLSCSPISGHRSVSWYQQTPGQGLQFLFEYFSETQRNKGNFPGRFSGRQFSNSRSEMNVSTLELGDSALYLCASGAGTADNSPLHFGNGTRLTVT.

The rearrangement uses TRBV5-1 and TRBJ2-3, with TRBD1 matching over 8 bases. The CDR3 runs 15 residues. The V gene end was trimmed by 4 bases and the J gene end by 7 bases; junction bases not matched to a gene: 11. Germline CDR1 and CDR2: SGHRS and YFSETQ. The CDR3: CASSQGTGGANTQYF. The CDR3 DNA reads TGCGCCAGCAGCCAGGGGACAGGCGGTGCGAATACGCAGTATTTT.

This chain links TRBV27 with TRBJ2-5; maybe TRBD1 (5 bases). The CDR3 consists of 17 residues. The V gene lost 3 bases and the J gene lost 5 bases, with 22 bases spanning the gap. Germline V CDR1 and CDR2: MNHEY, SMNVEV (reference sequence). For the CDR3, the DNA is TGTGCCAGCAGTTTGGATGGGGCGAGGCACCGCGAGGAGACCCAGTACTTC. Protein sequence: CASSLDGARHREETQYF.

The chain recombines TRBV5-1 with TRBJ2-7; TRBD1 matches at 9 bases. CDR3 length: 14 amino acids. The germline CDR1 and CDR2 sequences are SGHRS and YFSETQ. J was trimmed by 6 bases and V by 4 bases; bases with no gene match: 8. The CDR3 nucleotides are TGCGCCAGCAGCCCCGGACAGGGGTCCGGCGAGCAGTACTTC. This sequence encodes CASSPGQGSGEQYF.

The V gene is TRBV5-4, the J gene TRBJ2-7; no firm D call. Trimming pared 3 bases from V and 3 bases from J, leaving 13 bases between. The CDR3 is made up of 14 amino acids. The germline V gene has CDR1 SGHNT and CDR2 YYREEE (reference sequence). CDR3 region: CASSWAGNYYEQYF. The DNA of the CDR3 is TGTGCCAGCAGCTGGGCTGGAAACTACTACGAGCAGTACTTC.

Many counts were recorded for this clonotype. The chain couples TRBV4-1 to TRBJ2-7; 9 positions agree with TRBD1. V trimming: 3 bases; J trimming: 4 bases; junction bases outside the gene matches: 7. This CDR3 has 15 amino acids. Germline V CDR1 and CDR2: MGHRA, YSYEKL. The CDR3 DNA is TGCGCCAGCAGCCAGACTCCGGGACAGGGATACGAGCAGTACTTC. Residues: CASSQTPGQGYEQYF.

The chain has TRBV11-2 and TRBJ2-7, with D hard to call. Per the germline V gene, CDR1 is SGHAT and CDR2 is FQNNGV. Trimming shortened V by 5 bases and J by 7 bases, and 15 bases separated the two germline ends. The CDR3 is 13 amino acids. The CDR3 region is CASSASPLREQYF. CDR3 sequence (DNA): TGTGCCAGCAGCGCCAGTCCCTTGCGGGAGCAGTACTTC.

V gene TRBV5-6 combines with J gene TRBJ1-1; D gene ambiguous. The CDR3 has 15 amino acids. The ends were cut back, 2 bases at V and 4 bases at J, with 15 bases in the middle. Germline values: CDR1 SGHDT, CDR2 YYEEEE. In DNA form, the CDR3 reads TGTGCCAGCAGCTTAGCCCTCTCGAGGGTCACTGAAGCTTTCTTT. Its protein is CASSLALSRVTEAFF.

The rearrangement joins TRBV4-3 to TRBJ1-5; 7 nucleotides agree with TRBD1. Germline lookup yields CDR1 LGHNA and CDR2 YSLEER. V lost 4 bases, J lost 5 bases, and 8 bases stayed unmatched. The CDR3 runs to 15 residues. The CDR3, as DNA: TGCGCCAGCAGCCCGATGACAGGGACGGATCAGCCCCAGCATTTT. This gives the protein CASSPMTGTDQPQHF.

The chain links TRBV14 to TRBJ2-7, with 9 bases lining up with TRBD2. The CDR3 loop spans 15 amino acids. J gave up 0 bases and V 4 bases, and 4 bases lay outside the gene matches. Germline V lookup: CDR1 SGHDN, CDR2 FVKESK. The DNA of the CDR3 is TGTGCCAGCAGCCGGCTAGCGGGGAGCTCCTACGAGCAGTACTTC. Protein product: CASSRLAGSSYEQYF.

This chain connects TRBV4-1 to TRBJ2-5; D ambiguous. V lost 5 bases and J 5 bases, leaving 15 bases between the germline ends. The CDR3 runs 14 residues. CDR1 is MGHRA and CDR2 is YSYEKL in the germline V gene. This chain's CDR3 is CASSATGIVETQYF. As DNA, the CDR3 is TGCGCCAGCAGCGCGACCGGAATAGTGGAGACCCAGTACTTC.

The chain joins TRBV4-3 to TRBJ2-3; 7 bases line up with TRBD2. The CDR3 is 16 residues long. Germline values: CDR1 LGHNA, CDR2 YSLEER. J lost 2 bases, V lost 0 bases, and 5 bases had no gene match. Here the CDR3 reads CASSQEWGGVTDTQYF. Here the CDR3 DNA reads TGCGCCAGCAGCCAAGAGTGGGGGGGTGTCACAGATACGCAGTATTTT.

The CDR3, as DNA: TGTGCCAGCAGCACGCACGGAAGGATGTCCGGGGAGCTGTTTTTT. Its translation is CASSTHGRMSGELFF. The chain links TRBV5-4 to TRBJ2-2; D call uncertain. Looked up from germline, CDR1 is SGHNT and CDR2 is YYREEE (reference sequence). V was trimmed by 4 bases and J by 6 bases, leaving 16 bases between them. The CDR3 runs to 15 residues.

A word on this clonotype: A junction boundary mismatches the germline segment, possibly from a read error. V gene TRBV6-2 or TRBV6-3 combines with J gene TRBJ1-1; D is unresolved. The CDR3 spans 14 residues. From germline, CDR1 is MNHEY and CDR2 SVGEGT. The CDR3 nucleotides read TGTGCCAGCAGTGACTCGTTCGTGAACACTGAAGCTTTCTTT. It yields the protein CASSDSFVNTEAFF.

This sequence joins TRBV28 and TRBJ2-7; 7 nucleotides match TRBD1. J was trimmed by 0 bases and V by 1 base; bases with no gene match: 9. The CDR3 runs to 17 residues. CDR1 and CDR2 (germline): MDHEN, SYDVKM. CDR3 coding DNA: TGTGCCAGCAGTTTATTGCCCCGGGACAGTAGCTCCTACGAGCAGTACTTC. Its translation: CASSLLPRDSSSYEQYF.

The sample holds a few counts of this clonotype. V usage is TRBV20-1 and J usage is TRBJ2-5; no definite D call. Trimming removed 4 bases at V and 5 bases at J, with 20 bases between. Germline V gene lookup returns CDR1 DFQATT and CDR2 SNEGSKA (reference sequence). The CDR3 covers 15 residues. As DNA, the CDR3 is TGCAGTGCTACTGTTCGCAGGCTCGAAGCGGAGACCCAGTACTTC. Residues: CSATVRRLEAETQYF.

This clonotype was seen only a few times. The V and J genes are TRBV27 and TRBJ1-2; unclear D gene. The CDR3 runs to 14 residues. V was cut by 5 bases and J by 4 bases, with 14 bases left in between. Germline CDR1 reads MNHEY; CDR2 reads SMNVEV (reference sequence). For the CDR3, the DNA is TGTGCCAGCAGTGTGTCCCACAGCGGCTATGGCTACACCTTC. Amino acid sequence: CASSVSHSGYGYTF.

The sample holds a few counts of this clonotype. The V gene is TRBV4-1, the J gene TRBJ2-5; D perhaps matches TRBD1 (5 bases). Trimming pared 2 bases from V and 0 bases from J, leaving 10 bases between. This CDR3 contains 15 residues. Germline CDR1 reads MGHRA; CDR2 reads YSYEKL. CDR3 amino acids: CASSQILQDQETQYF. Here the CDR3 DNA reads TGCGCCAGCAGCCAAATCCTACAGGACCAAGAGACCCAGTACTTC.

This chain joins TRBV7-9 and TRBJ1-1; TRBD1 might be the D (6 bases). The CDR3 is 13 amino acids. Germline V CDR1 and CDR2: SEHNR, FQNEAQ (reference sequence). V was shortened by 3 bases and J by 6 bases, with 11 bases between the two germline ends. CDR3 amino acids: CASSFIGGPEAFF. In nucleotides, the CDR3 is TGTGCCAGCAGCTTTATAGGGGGACCTGAAGCTTTCTTT.